This T cell receptor beta chain was documented in a study of CD8+ T cells in alopecia areata. Overall study: Once tofacitinib had been taken for 6 to 18 months, 6 months off drug followed.

Stated treatment: oral pan-JAK inhibitor, 5-10 mg twice daily. Extracted RNA was reverse transcribed into cDNA, the sequencing template. Sequencing was performed with immunoSEQ multiplex PCR; in TCRdb, only in-frame clones are kept and a portion is missing. The sample includes hundreds of thousands of clones, 60% of them seen just once. The length of the CDR3 is 14 residues. V lost 0 bases, J lost 2 bases, and 7 bases lay in between. Germline CDR1 and CDR2: MNHEY and SVGAGI. J is TRBJ1-2 and V is TRBV6-5; D is uncertain. The sample in question was CD4+ T cells sorted from blood, obtained at approximately week 52, from a patient treated with tofacitinib. The TCR sequence derives from a human donor with alopecia areata. This CDR3 reads CASSYSANNYGYTF. The CDR3 coding sequence is TGTGCCAGCAGTTACTCGGCGAACAACTATGGCTACACCTTC.